This record looks at one T cell receptor (beta chain) sequence and its context. The data are from a study of blood T cell repertoires in COVID-19. Study summary: In each case, the material was cDNA or gDNA derived from T cells, B-cell-depleted T cells, or PBMCs.

From germline, CDR1 is LGHDT and CDR2 YNNKEL (reference sequence). CDR3 length: 16 residues. The V gene lost 4 bases and the J gene lost 6 bases, with 20 bases spanning the gap. Authors' analysis steps: How many nucleated cells were present was estimated from reference gene primer amplification. The method was immunoSEQ multiplex PCR; TCRdb's version includes in-frame clones alone and lacks a portion of them. V and J calls and clone size come straight from that table; D and trimming were deduced from the DNA. The sample has roughly 250,000 clones; around 89% are singletons. Which cohort a participant joined came from the clinical history participants gave. Within the 2 weeks before study entry, each person in the exposed group met a COVID-19 case.

The receptor was isolated from a man aged 50-60 years who had been exposed to COVID-19. What was sequenced was PBMCs or T cells enriched from blood (not recorded which). This chain links TRBV3-1 (or the pseudogene TRBV3-2) with TRBJ2-3, with D possibly being TRBD1 (7 bases). The CDR3 sequence is CASSRAEGAEADTQYF. In DNA form, the CDR3 reads TGTGCCAGCAGCCGGGCGGAGGGGGCTGAGGCCGATACGCAGTATTTT.